A selection of T cell receptor beta chains follows, all from one sample in a study of OX40 agonist ivuxolimab in advanced cancers. The assay was immunoSEQ multiplex PCR, and TCRdb's table has in-frame clones only and misses some. Here the sample spans some 62,000 clones, more than 85% being singletons. The sequencing used CD4+ or CD8+ T cells sorted from blood, collected in a trial of the OX40 agonist ivuxolimab. The receptors were sampled from an adult with an advanced solid tumor such as melanoma, head and neck, liver or kidney cancer. CDR3s leave out the opening cysteine and the closing phenylalanine or tryptophan. Each record gives: J gene, clone size, V gene, CDR3 protein. Size values are once, few and many counts, or a class for expanded clones, and some rows have none.

j_gene: TRBJ2-7; abundance: .; v_gene: TRBV5-1; CDR3aa: ASSLEGPRRDEQY
j_gene: TRBJ1-2; abundance: .; v_gene: TRBV29-1; CDR3aa: SVSVYSGGYT
j_gene: TRBJ2-6; abundance: .; v_gene: TRBV30; CDR3aa: ACGGANVLT
j_gene: TRBJ2-5; abundance: .; v_gene: TRBV27; CDR3aa: ASRTSGGARETQY
j_gene: TRBJ1-5; abundance: .; v_gene: TRBV11-3; CDR3aa: ASSLAGTPSNQPQH
j_gene: TRBJ1-1; abundance: .; v_gene: TRBV5-6; CDR3aa: ASSYRDRGTEAF
j_gene: TRBJ1-1; abundance: few; v_gene: TRBV20-1; CDR3aa: SAGRNTEAF
j_gene: TRBJ1-1; abundance: .; v_gene: TRBV19; CDR3aa: ASSSTGMDTEAF
j_gene: TRBJ2-5; abundance: .; v_gene: TRBV29-1; CDR3aa: SVEGGLAGGTQY
j_gene: TRBJ1-3; abundance: .; v_gene: TRBV30; CDR3aa: AWSGYQALNTIY
j_gene: TRBJ1-6; abundance: .; v_gene: TRBV5-5; CDR3aa: ASSLGASSYNSPLH